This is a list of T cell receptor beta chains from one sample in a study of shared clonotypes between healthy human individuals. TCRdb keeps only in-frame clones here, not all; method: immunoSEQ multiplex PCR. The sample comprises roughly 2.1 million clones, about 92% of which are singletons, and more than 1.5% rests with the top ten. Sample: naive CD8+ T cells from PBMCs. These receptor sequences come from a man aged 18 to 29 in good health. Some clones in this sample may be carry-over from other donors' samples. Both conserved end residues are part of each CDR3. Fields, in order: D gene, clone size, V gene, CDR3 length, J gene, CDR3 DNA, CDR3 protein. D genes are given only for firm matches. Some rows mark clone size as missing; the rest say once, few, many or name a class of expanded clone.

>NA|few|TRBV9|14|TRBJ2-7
TGTGCCAGCAGCGTAGTCGGCAGCTCCTACGAGCAGTACTTC
CASSVVGSSYEQYF
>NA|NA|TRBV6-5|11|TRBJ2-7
TGTGCCAGCAGTTATTCGGACGAGCAGTACTTC
CASSYSDEQYF
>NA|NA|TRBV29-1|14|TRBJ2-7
TGCAGCGTCGGACCATCTTTGAGGGCCGGCGAGCAGTACTTC
CSVGPSLRAGEQYF
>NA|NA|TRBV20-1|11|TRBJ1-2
TGCAGTTCTGGCCTCGACTATGGCTACACCTTC
CSSGLDYGYTF
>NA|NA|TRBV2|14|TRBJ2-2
TGTGCCAGTTACAGGGCTTCCCATACCGGGGAGCTGTTTTTT
CASYRASHTGELFF
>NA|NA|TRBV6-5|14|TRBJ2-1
TGTGCCAGCAGTTACTCTCGAGGGGCGAATGAGCAGTTCTTC
CASSYSRGANEQFF
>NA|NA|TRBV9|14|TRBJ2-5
TGTGCCAGCAGCGTAGCTGGGGTCGGGGAGACCCAGTACTTC
CASSVAGVGETQYF
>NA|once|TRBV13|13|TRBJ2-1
TGTGCCAGCAGCTTAGGTTCCTACAATGAGCAGTTCTTC
CASSLGSYNEQFF
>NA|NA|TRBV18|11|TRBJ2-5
TGTGCCAGCTCACCGCAAGAGACCCAGTACTTC
CASSPQETQYF
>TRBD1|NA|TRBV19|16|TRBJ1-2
TGTGCCAGTAGCATTGACAGGGGGCGCGATCTGGGAGGCTACACCTTC
CASSIDRGRDLGGYTF
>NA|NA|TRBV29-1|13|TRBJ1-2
TGCAGCGTTTCGGGCGGACAAACCCCTGGCTACACCTTC
CSVSGGQTPGYTF
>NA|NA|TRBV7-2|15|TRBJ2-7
TGTGCCAGCAGCTCGCCTACCCCGGGAAACTACGAGCAGTACTTC
CASSSPTPGNYEQYF
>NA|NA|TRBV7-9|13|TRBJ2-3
TGTGCCAGCAGCTTAGGGCAATCAGATACGCAGTATTTT
CASSLGQSDTQYF
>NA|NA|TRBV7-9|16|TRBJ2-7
TGTGCCAGCAGCTTAGGCGGCGGAGACCTCTCCTACGAGCAGTACTTC
CASSLGGGDLSYEQYF
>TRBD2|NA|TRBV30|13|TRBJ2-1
TGTGCCTGGAGTGTGGGAGCGGGATATGAGCAGTTCTTC
CAWSVGAGYEQFF
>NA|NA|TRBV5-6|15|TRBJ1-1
TGTGCCAGCAGCTGGCAGGGGCAAAGGGGTACTGAAGCTTTCTTT
CASSWQGQRGTEAFF
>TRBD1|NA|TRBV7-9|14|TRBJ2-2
TGTGCCAGCTCGGACAGGATGAACACCGGGGAGCTGTTTTTT
CASSDRMNTGELFF
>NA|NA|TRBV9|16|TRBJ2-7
TGTGCCAGCAGCGTAGCCCGGGACTCGAGCTCCTACGAGCAGTACTTC
CASSVARDSSSYEQYF
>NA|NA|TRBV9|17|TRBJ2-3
TGTGCCAGCAGCGGGTGGGGGAGGCCCGAACCTTGGGATACGCAGTATTTT
CASSGWGRPEPWDTQYF
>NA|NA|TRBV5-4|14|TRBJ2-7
TGTGCCAGCAGCTTGGGCGACGCCCAGTACGAGCAGTACTTC
CASSLGDAQYEQYF
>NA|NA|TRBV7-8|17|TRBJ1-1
TGTGCCAGCAGCACCGGCGAAGGGTCCTGGGGGAACACTGAAGCTTTCTTT
CASSTGEGSWGNTEAFF
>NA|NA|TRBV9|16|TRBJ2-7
TGTGCCAGCAGCCCCGTTTGGCCTGGTCCCCCCCACGAGCAGTACTTC
CASSPVWPGPPHEQYF
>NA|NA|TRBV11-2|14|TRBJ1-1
TGTGCCAGCAGCTTATGGGGGGTGAACACTGAAGCTTTCTTT
CASSLWGVNTEAFF
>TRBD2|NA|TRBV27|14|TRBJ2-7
TGTGCCAGCAGGATAGCGGGAGAGGTGGGCGAGCAGTACTTC
CASRIAGEVGEQYF
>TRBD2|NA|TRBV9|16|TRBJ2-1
TGTGCCAGCAGCGTAGCCGGGACTAGCGGGAGCGATGAGCAGTTCTTC
CASSVAGTSGSDEQFF
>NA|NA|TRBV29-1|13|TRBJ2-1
TGCAGCGTTGATGACGGATCCTACAATGAGCAGTTCTTC
CSVDDGSYNEQFF
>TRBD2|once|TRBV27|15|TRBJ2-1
TGTGCCAGCAGTTTCCGGGACTACGGCCAAAATGAGCAGTTCTTC
CASSFRDYGQNEQFF
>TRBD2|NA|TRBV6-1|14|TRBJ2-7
TGTGCCAGCAGGGGACTAGCGGCGTCCTACGAGCAGTACTTC
CASRGLAASYEQYF
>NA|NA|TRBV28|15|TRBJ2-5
TGTGCCAGCAGTTTATTCCGGGGGGCCCAAGAGACCCAGTACTTC
CASSLFRGAQETQYF
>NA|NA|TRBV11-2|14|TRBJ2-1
TGTGCCAGCAGCTTAGCAAGTGGTCACGATGAGCAGTTCTTC
CASSLASGHDEQFF
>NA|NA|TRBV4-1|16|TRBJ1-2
TGCGCCAGCAGCCAAGAACGGGCCCGGGGCAGGCAGGGCTACACCTTC
CASSQERARGRQGYTF
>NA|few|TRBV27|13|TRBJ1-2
TGTGCCTGCCGCGGAAGGGATAACTATGGCTACACCTTC
CACRGRDNYGYTF
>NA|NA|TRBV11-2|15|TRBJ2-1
TGTGCCAGCAGCCCTGACAGGAGCTCCTACAATGAGCAGTTCTTC
CASSPDRSSYNEQFF
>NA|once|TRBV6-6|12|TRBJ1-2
TGTGCCAGCCACTCAGAAGGCTATGGCTACACCTTC
CASHSEGYGYTF
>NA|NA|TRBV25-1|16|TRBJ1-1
TGTGCCAGCAGACCCTCGGGGGGGCGAACCAACACTGAAGCTTTCTTT
CASRPSGGRTNTEAFF
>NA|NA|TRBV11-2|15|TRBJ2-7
TGTGCCAGCAGCTTGGGTGTGGTAGACCACTACGAGCAGTACTTC
CASSLGVVDHYEQYF
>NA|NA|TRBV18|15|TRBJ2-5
TGTGCCAGCTCACCAGTCGACACGGTTGCGGGGACCCAGTACTTC
CASSPVDTVAGTQYF
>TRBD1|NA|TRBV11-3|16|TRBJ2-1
TGTGCCAGCAGCTCACGACAGGGTGCCGAATCCAATGAGCAGTTCTTC
CASSSRQGAESNEQFF
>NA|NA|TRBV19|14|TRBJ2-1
TGTGCCAGTCGCTCCCCCACTACCCCGGGACAGCAGTTCTTC
CASRSPTTPGQQFF